Each of the 9 T cell receptor beta chains below was sequenced from the same sample in a study of relationships among human T cell subsets. The T cell receptor alpha and beta CDR3 regions were amplified from mRNA by semiquantitative ARM-PCR. In ARM-PCR, communal superprimers followed tagged nested gene-specific primers for exponential amplification. In TCRdb, the multiplex PCR reads were re-called with MiXCR into one record per CDR3 protein. The sample consists of about 15,000 distinct CDR3 sequences, about 60% of them appearing once. Sequencing was performed on total T cells sorted from blood. Receptor source: a man aged 40-50 years in good health.

This clonotype was detected only a few times. J is TRBJ2-7 and V is TRBV28; D might be TRBD1 or TRBD2, each matching 5 bases. Trimming removed 4 bases from V and 1 base from J, with 11 bases in between. This CDR3 has 14 residues. Germline V gives CDR1 MDHEN, CDR2 SYDVKM. The CDR3 here is CASSSGSGSYEQYF. The CDR3 nucleotides are TGTGCCAGCAGTTCAGGGAGTGGGTCCTACGAGCAGTACTTC.

The genes are TRBV20-1 and TRBJ2-1; D is unresolved. V was trimmed by 0 bases and J by 8 bases, leaving 17 bases between them. The CDR3 is made up of 15 amino acids. The V gene's germline CDR1 is DFQATT and CDR2 SNEGSKA (reference sequence). The CDR3 DNA is TGCAGTGCTAGAGATCAGAGTAGTGGCCGGTATGAGCAGTTCTTC. It codes for CSARDQSSGRYEQFF.

This clonotype was counted only a few times. Because it lacks the conserved phenylalanine or tryptophan at the end, this CDR3 is likely a read error. This rearrangement joins TRBV10-3 to TRBJ2-7; 9 positions match TRBD2. This CDR3 spans 14 amino acids. CDR1 ENHRY and CDR2 SYGVKD come from the germline V gene. V shed 7 bases, J shed 6 bases, and the junction held 10 bases outside the gene matches. CDR3 residues: CAIKVDSGSIEQYL. CDR3 in DNA: TGTGCCATCAAGGTGGATAGCGGGAGTATCGAGCAGTACCTC.

The V and J genes are TRBV5-1 and TRBJ1-2; maybe TRBD1 (5 bases). The CDR3 is made up of 14 amino acids. V was cut by 0 bases and J by 4 bases, with 10 bases left in between. Germline CDR1 SGHRS, CDR2 YFSETQ. CDR3 region: CASSLDPRGYGYTF. CDR3 DNA sequence: TGCGCCAGCAGCTTGGACCCTAGGGGCTATGGCTACACCTTC.

This chain joins TRBV19 and TRBJ1-1; possibly TRBD1 for D (5 bases). The germline V and J ends were trimmed by 6 bases and 1 base, with 9 bases remaining between them. The germline CDR1 and CDR2 sequences are LNHDA and SQIVND (reference sequence). CDR3 length: 13 residues. The CDR3 reads CASSGTPNTEAFF. CDR3 DNA sequence: TGTGCCAGTAGCGGGACGCCGAACACTGAAGCTTTCTTT.

The chain combines TRBV11-2 with TRBJ2-7, with 7 bases matching TRBD1. This CDR3 is built from 14 residues. Germline V gene lookup returns CDR1 SGHAT and CDR2 FQNNGV. The J segment lost 2 bases and the V segment lost 6 bases, leaving 7 bases of the junction unmatched. The CDR3 DNA sequence: TGTGCCAGCAGTCCCCCCGGGACAGCCTACGAGCAGTACTTC. Translating it yields CASSPPGTAYEQYF.

The chain links TRBV29-1 to TRBJ2-7; D unclear. V was pared by 0 bases and J by 6 bases, with 15 bases between. There are 14 residues in the CDR3. Germline CDR1 is SQVTM and CDR2 is ANQGSEA. CDR3 nucleotide sequence: TGCAGCGTTGAAGACTCCCTGCGCCCGCGCGAGCAGTACTTC. Amino acids: CSVEDSLRPREQYF.

CDR3 residues: CASQGDGSYGYTF. The CDR3, as DNA: TGTGCCAGCCAAGGAGACGGATCCTATGGCTACACCTTC. The genes are TRBV2 and TRBJ1-2; D call uncertain. The CDR3 covers 13 residues. The ends were cut back, 8 bases at V and 4 bases at J, with 14 bases in the middle. The germline CDR1 and CDR2 sequences are SNHLY and FYNNEI.

This clonotype has more than one count but fewer than ten. V gene TRBV11-3 combines with J gene TRBJ2-3, with a tentative D call TRBD2 (6 bases). V lost 6 bases to trimming and J lost 1 base, with 14 bases between them. The CDR3 spans 15 residues. Germline V gives CDR1 SGHNT, CDR2 YENEEA. CDR3: CASSRGLSGTDTQYF. CDR3 DNA: TGTGCCAGCAGTCGAGGACTATCAGGCACAGATACGCAGTATTTT.